The 4 T cell receptor beta chains given below trace back to one sample, sequenced in a study of human T cells and chemical hapten exposure. The sample's time point: patch test 1, 2 weeks after DPC sensitization. Documented treatment: therapeutic diphenylcyclopropenone sensitization with weekly scalp DPC. TCRdb analysed the RACE reads with MiXCR anew, one entry per CDR3 protein. The table has approximately 100,000 distinct CDR3 sequences, approximately 11% seen once. The specimen was whole blood, collected in connection with sensitization to the hapten diphenylcyclopropenone (DPC). Receptors were obtained from a middle-aged woman with alopecia areata. Some clones in this sample may be carry-over from other donors' samples.

This clonotype has at least ten counts. The chain employs TRBV28 and TRBJ1-1; no definite D call. Trimming left V 5 bases short and J 0 bases short, with 13 bases between. The CDR3 has 15 residues. The germline V gene has CDR1 MDHEN and CDR2 SYDVKM. The CDR3 DNA is TGTGCCAGCAGTCTGAACACCCCAATGAACACTGAAGCTTTCTTT. Translation: CASSLNTPMNTEAFF. Full variable domain (rest looked up from reference TRBV28 and TRBJ1-1): DVKVTQSSRYLVKRTGEKVFLECVQDMDHENMFWYRQDPGLGLRLIYFSYDVKMKEKGDIPEGYSVSREKKERFSLILESASTNQTSMYLCASSLNTPMNTEAFFGQGTRLTVV.

This clonotype came up many times. This sequence joins TRBV20-1 and TRBJ1-5; no definite D call. Germline CDR1 DFQATT, CDR2 SNEGSKA (reference sequence). The CDR3 is made up of 17 amino acids. The V gene lost 0 bases and the J gene lost 1 base, with 16 bases spanning the gap. Here the CDR3 DNA reads TGCAGTGCTAGAGATACGGGAGGCCAAGGAAGCAATCAGCCCCAGCATTTT. It codes for CSARDTGGQGSNQPQHF.

This clonotype was observed a few times. The chain links TRBV7-2 to TRBJ1-2, with D maybe TRBD1 (6 bases). The CDR3 contains 14 residues. The V gene's germline CDR1 is SGHTA and CDR2 FQGNSA. V dropped 5 bases and J dropped 2 bases, with 12 bases sitting between them. DNA for the CDR3: TGTGCCAGCAGCCAAGACAGGAGCAACTATGGCTACACCTTC. It codes for CASSQDRSNYGYTF.

This clonotype was seen only a few times. The V call is TRBV7-9, the J call TRBJ2-4; no clear D. The germline gives CDR1 SEHNR, CDR2 FQNEAQ (reference sequence). The CDR3 loop spans 14 amino acids. Trimming shortened V by 5 bases and J by 0 bases, and 8 bases separated the two germline ends. Here the CDR3 reads CASSPTIAKNIQYF. The CDR3 coding sequence is TGTGCCAGCAGCCCTACGATAGCCAAAAACATTCAGTACTTC.